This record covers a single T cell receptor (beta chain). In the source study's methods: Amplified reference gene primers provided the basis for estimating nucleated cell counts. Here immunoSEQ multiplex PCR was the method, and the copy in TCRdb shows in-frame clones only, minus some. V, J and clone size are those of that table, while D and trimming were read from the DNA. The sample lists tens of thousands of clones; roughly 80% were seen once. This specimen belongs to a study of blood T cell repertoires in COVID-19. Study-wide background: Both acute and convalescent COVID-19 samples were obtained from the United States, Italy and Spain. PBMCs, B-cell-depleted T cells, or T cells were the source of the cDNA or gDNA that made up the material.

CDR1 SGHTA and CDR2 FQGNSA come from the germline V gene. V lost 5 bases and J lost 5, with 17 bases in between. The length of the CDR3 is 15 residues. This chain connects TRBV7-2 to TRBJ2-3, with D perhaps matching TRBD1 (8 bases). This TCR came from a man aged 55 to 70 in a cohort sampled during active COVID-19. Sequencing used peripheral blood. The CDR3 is CASSLQGGSIDTQYF. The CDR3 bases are TGTGCCAGCAGCCTACAGGGGGGGTCGATAGATACGCAGTATTTT.